One sample yielded the 31 T cell receptor beta chains listed below, sequenced in a study of early T cells in non-severe SARS-CoV-2 infection. TCRdb called the 5' RACE reads again in MiXCR, with one record for every CDR3 protein. The sample has about 76,000 distinct CDR3 sequences; approximately 12% are singletons. The sample was whole blood. These receptors all stem from an adult who was a healthcare worker with PCR-confirmed SARS-CoV-2 infection or an uninfected control (not recorded which).

The CDR3 is CASSRNLWGGRATGELFF. The CDR3 nucleotides are TGTGCCAGCAGCCGGAACCTCTGGGGCGGGAGGGCTACCGGGGAGCTGTTTTTT. The chain links TRBV4-2 to TRBJ2-2; 9 nucleotides line up with TRBD2. The V gene end was trimmed by 4 bases and the J gene end by 5 bases; junction bases not matched to a gene: 14. This CDR3 is 18 amino acids long. Germline V gives CDR1 LGHNA, CDR2 YNFKEQ.

This clonotype was observed a handful of times. The V and J genes are TRBV28 and TRBJ2-5; weak D call: TRBD2 (6 bases). Per the germline V gene, CDR1 is MDHEN and CDR2 is SYDVKM. The V end lost 5 bases, the J end lost 2 bases, and 9 bases lay between the germline ends. The length of the CDR3 is 13 residues. Written as DNA, the CDR3 is TGTGCCAGCAGTCGGGGAGGACAAGAGACCCAGTACTTC. Amino acid sequence: CASSRGGQETQYF. The variable domain in full, with the rest retrieved from reference TRBV28 and TRBJ2-5, is DVKVTQSSRYLVKRTGEKVFLECVQDMDHENMFWYRQDPGLGLRLIYFSYDVKMKEKGDIPEGYSVSREKKERFSLILESASTNQTSMYLCASSRGGQETQYFGPGTRLLVL.

J is TRBJ1-1 and V is TRBV4-1; D ambiguous. The V gene's germline CDR1 is MGHRA and CDR2 YSYEKL. V was clipped by 4 bases and J by 1 base, with 10 bases between them. This CDR3 has 14 amino acids. The CDR3 sequence is CASSPGSQNTEAFF. The DNA for the CDR3 is TGCGCCAGCAGCCCCGGGTCTCAGAACACTGAAGCTTTCTTT.

The rearrangement uses TRBV6-5 and TRBJ2-5; TRBD2 matches 12 bases. Trimming cost V 5 bases and J 4 bases; bases outside gene matches: 5. Germline values: CDR1 MNHEY, CDR2 SVGAGI. The CDR3 covers 15 residues. CDR3 amino acids: CASSATSGRGETQYF. Here the CDR3 DNA reads TGTGCCAGCAGTGCGACTAGCGGGAGAGGAGAGACCCAGTACTTC.

This clonotype was found a few times. This rearrangement joins TRBV7-6 to TRBJ2-1; TRBD2 aligns across 8 bases. There are 16 residues in the CDR3. The trim removed 5 bases at V and 6 bases at J, leaving 12 bases unmatched. In germline, CDR1 is SGHVS, CDR2 FNYEAQ. The CDR3 bases are TGTGCCAGCAGCCCGGTGGGACTAGACGCGAGCAATGAGCAGTTCTTC. Protein product: CASSPVGLDASNEQFF.

The chain joins TRBV20-1 to TRBJ1-5, with 10 bases identical to TRBD1. This CDR3 comprises 19 residues. The V gene end was trimmed by 2 bases and the J gene end by 0 bases; junction bases not matched to a gene: 13. CDR1 and CDR2 (germline): DFQATT, SNEGSKA (reference sequence). The CDR3 bases are TGCAGTGCTAGATTTCTCCCGGGACAGGGGACTAATAGCAATCAGCCCCAGCATTTT. It yields the protein CSARFLPGQGTNSNQPQHF.

The V and J genes are TRBV14 and TRBJ2-2; D unresolved. Germline V CDR1 and CDR2: SGHDN, FVKESK. The CDR3 is 16 amino acids. Trimming removed 1 base from V and 6 bases from J, with 15 bases in between. CDR3 nucleotides: TGTGCCAGCAGCCAAGGACGGATGCCCCCCGCCGGGGAGCTGTTTTTT. As protein: CASSQGRMPPAGELFF.

The table lists this clonotype with a few counts. The gene calls are TRBV7-2 and TRBJ1-5; no clear D gene. CDR3 length: 13 residues. The germline V gene has CDR1 SGHTA and CDR2 FQGNSA. The germline V and J ends were trimmed by 1 base and 7 bases, with 8 bases remaining between them. CDR3 bases: TGTGCCAGCAGCTTAGGGCAGCAACAGCCCCAGCATTTT. Amino acid sequence: CASSLGQQQPQHF.

V and J are TRBV7-9 and TRBJ2-3; no reliable D call. The V and J ends lost 5 bases and 2 bases respectively, with 11 bases between them. Germline V gene lookup returns CDR1 SEHNR and CDR2 FQNEAQ (reference sequence). The CDR3 is 14 residues long. The CDR3 bases are TGTGCCAGCAGCCCTACGGCATTCACAGATACGCAGTATTTT. Its protein is CASSPTAFTDTQYF.

This clonotype was seen many times. This rearrangement joins TRBV6-4 to TRBJ2-1; D assignment may be TRBD1 or TRBD2 (6 bases each). Trimming took 0 bases from V and 0 from J, leaving 9 bases between them. CDR1 is MRHNA and CDR2 is SNTAGT in the germline V gene. The CDR3 runs to 16 residues. The CDR3 is CASSDSGGSSYNEQFF. CDR3 bases: TGTGCCAGCAGTGACTCAGGGGGGAGCTCCTACAATGAGCAGTTCTTC.

This clonotype was seen more than once but under ten times. The gene calls are TRBV28 and TRBJ2-6, with D perhaps matching TRBD1 or TRBD2 (6 bases each). The germline V and J ends were trimmed by 4 bases and 4 bases, with 20 bases remaining between them. This CDR3 contains 18 residues. Germline lookup yields CDR1 MDHEN and CDR2 SYDVKM. In DNA, the CDR3 is TGTGCCAGCAGTTCCCCCCGGTGGGGGGCCGGCGGGGCCAACGTCCTGACTTTC. Amino acids: CASSSPRWGAGGANVLTF.

This clonotype has just a few counts. The V gene is TRBV29-1, the J gene TRBJ2-7; the D gene is possibly TRBD1 (5 bases). Trimming stripped 5 bases from V and 7 bases from J, with 15 bases between. Germline V CDR1 and CDR2: SQVTM, ANQGSEA. This CDR3 comprises 12 residues. The CDR3 here is CSVLGVIQEQYF. The CDR3 DNA sequence: TGCAGCGTTCTAGGGGTGATCCAGGAGCAGTACTTC.

This clonotype has just a few counts. The chain recombines TRBV28 with TRBJ2-7; no reliable D call. This CDR3 is built from 11 residues. CDR1 MDHEN and CDR2 SYDVKM come from the germline V gene. V was trimmed by 3 bases and J by 5 bases, leaving 5 bases between them. CDR3 in DNA: TGTGCCAGCAGTTTTAGCCACGAGCAGTACTTC. This gives the protein CASSFSHEQYF.

The CDR3 DNA is TGCGCCAGCAGCAACTCGGCAGGGGGCTACGAGCAGTACTTC. Encoded protein: CASSNSAGGYEQYF. The V and J genes are TRBV5-1 and TRBJ2-7, with 7 bases lining up with TRBD1. Looked up from germline, CDR1 is SGHRS and CDR2 is YFSETQ. Germline trimming cut 4 bases from V and 3 bases from J; bases unmatched to any gene: 7. The CDR3 is 14 amino acids.

The J gene is TRBJ2-3, the V gene TRBV9; no firm D call. V dropped 4 bases and J dropped 2 bases, with 8 bases sitting between them. Germline lookup yields CDR1 SGDLS and CDR2 YYNGEE. There are 13 residues in the CDR3. DNA of the CDR3: TGTGCCAGCAGCCCTGGACCCACAGATACGCAGTATTTT. Residues: CASSPGPTDTQYF.

The table lists this clonotype with many counts. The chain joins TRBV28 to TRBJ1-2; unclear D gene. The V and J ends lost 10 bases and 3 bases respectively, with 12 bases between them. Germline V gives CDR1 MDHEN, CDR2 SYDVKM. The CDR3 extends over 12 amino acids. The CDR3 region is CATSAPYYGYTF. CDR3 sequence (DNA): TGTGCCACCTCGGCGCCGTACTATGGCTACACCTTC.

The table lists this clonotype with many counts. The chain employs TRBV11-3 and TRBJ2-7; TRBD1 agrees at 10 bases. The CDR3 consists of 14 residues. Losses at the gene ends were 5 bases for V and 6 bases for J; bases not matched to a gene: 7. The germline CDR1 and CDR2 sequences are SGHNT and YENEEA. The CDR3 DNA is TGTGCCAGCAGCCCCGGGACAGGGGTGAGCGAGCAGTACTTC. Its protein is CASSPGTGVSEQYF.

This clonotype was seen a few times. V and J are TRBV3-1 and TRBJ2-7; D call uncertain. Germline loops: CDR1 LGHDT, CDR2 YNNKEL (reference sequence). This CDR3 comprises 16 residues. The V end lost 1 base, the J end lost 0 bases, and 13 bases lay between the germline ends. CDR3 region: CASSQAGAVPSYEQYF. CDR3 DNA sequence: TGTGCCAGCAGCCAAGCCGGCGCAGTCCCCTCCTACGAGCAGTACTTC.

The rearrangement uses TRBV6-2 or TRBV6-3 and TRBJ2-2, with 9 bases identical to TRBD2. Germline V gives CDR1 MNHEY, CDR2 SVGEGT. CDR3 length: 18 residues. V shed 0 bases and J 5 bases; nucleotides not matched to a gene: 10. CDR3 amino acids: CASSYSRVRLADTGELFF. The CDR3 bases are TGTGCCAGCAGTTACTCGAGGGTTCGACTAGCGGATACCGGGGAGCTGTTTTTT.

To note about this clonotype: With a much larger clone just one base away, this may be a read error. In nucleotides, the CDR3 is TGCAGCACGAGAACAGGGTCTGGCGCAGATACGCAGTATTTT. Residues: CSTRTGSGADTQYF. The V gene is TRBV29-1, the J gene TRBJ2-3, with D possibly being TRBD1 (6 bases). Trimming took off 8 bases at V and 4 bases at J, with 19 bases between the two ends. Germline V gives CDR1 SQVTM, CDR2 ANQGSEA. The CDR3 loop spans 14 amino acids.

The chain links TRBV7-9 to TRBJ1-5, with 8 bases aligning to TRBD1. With V trimmed by 5 bases and J by 5 bases, 5 bases remained unmatched. This CDR3 spans 14 amino acids. The germline V gene has CDR1 SEHNR and CDR2 FQNEAQ (reference sequence). DNA of the CDR3: TGTGCCAGCAGCCTCGGACAGGGAGATCAGCCCCAGCATTTT. This codes for CASSLGQGDQPQHF.

This clonotype was seen ten or more times. The chain joins TRBV18 to TRBJ1-1; D gene uncertain. This CDR3 spans 14 amino acids. With 2 bases removed from V and 3 bases from J, the gap between germline ends came to 10 bases. Germline V CDR1 and CDR2: KGHSH, LQKENI. This chain's CDR3 is CASSPETMYTEAFF. In DNA, the CDR3 is TGTGCCAGCTCACCAGAGACAATGTACACTGAAGCTTTCTTT.

The chain combines TRBV20-1 with TRBJ2-7, with 8 bases identical to TRBD1. V was pared by 5 bases and J by 5 bases, with 11 bases of the junction left unmatched. The germline V gene encodes CDR1 DFQATT and CDR2 SNEGSKA (reference sequence). The CDR3 runs to 14 residues. CDR3 protein: CSAPTRTGLDEQYF. In DNA form, the CDR3 reads TGCAGTGCTCCCACCCGGACAGGGCTGGACGAGCAGTACTTC.

The chain employs TRBV27 and TRBJ2-1, with no clear D. The ends were cut back, 6 bases at V and 6 bases at J, with 9 bases in the middle. CDR1 is MNHEY and CDR2 is SMNVEV in the germline V gene (reference sequence). This CDR3 region has 12 residues. The CDR3 DNA sequence: TGTGCCAGCAGCAATCACCCCAATGAGCAGTTCTTC. Protein product: CASSNHPNEQFF.

This chain joins TRBV5-5 and TRBJ2-7; 10 positions match TRBD2. Germline V gene data show CDR1 as SGHKS and CDR2 as YYEKEE (reference sequence). Trimming at V came to 4 bases and at J to 6 bases, leaving 13 bases not matched to a gene. CDR3 length: 16 residues. The CDR3 nucleotides are TGTGCCAGCAGCGCCCAGCTAGCGGGAGTGGTCGCCGAGCAGTACTTC. This encodes CASSAQLAGVVAEQYF.

This clonotype was counted ten times or more. The chain is built from TRBV3-1 and TRBJ2-1; the D gene is possibly TRBD2 (5 bases). Germline values: CDR1 LGHDT, CDR2 YNNKEL (reference sequence). CDR3 length equals 14 residues. V lost 8 bases and J lost 6, with 17 bases in between. Here the CDR3 reads CASPHGPEGNEQFF. For the CDR3, the DNA is TGTGCCAGCCCCCACGGTCCCGAGGGCAATGAGCAGTTCTTC.

Only a few counts were recorded for this clonotype. V is TRBV6-2 or TRBV6-3 and J is TRBJ1-2; D gene unclear. The CDR3 spans 14 residues. Trimming stripped 6 bases from V and 6 bases from J, with 17 bases between. CDR1 MNHEY and CDR2 SVGEGT come from the germline V gene. Here the CDR3 DNA reads TGTGCCAGCAGCCTCCTCAGCCGACCTGATGGCTACACCTTC. Amino acids: CASSLLSRPDGYTF.

J is TRBJ2-3 and V is TRBV7-3; D possibly uses TRBD1 or TRBD2 (5 bases each). Trimming took 6 bases from V and 2 from J, leaving 15 bases between them. The CDR3 has 15 residues. Germline CDR1 reads SGHTA; CDR2 reads FQGTGA. This chain's CDR3 is CASSPGTWDTDTQYF. The CDR3 bases are TGTGCCAGCAGTCCCGGGACCTGGGACACAGATACGCAGTATTTT.

In its sample, this clonotype was seen a few times. The chain links TRBV7-3 to TRBJ2-1; 7 nucleotides match TRBD2. The CDR3 sequence is 15 residues long. In germline, CDR1 is SGHTA, CDR2 FQGTGA. Losses at the gene ends were 5 bases for V and 3 bases for J; bases not matched to a gene: 7. The CDR3 protein is CASSRGRADYNEQFF. The CDR3 nucleotides read TGTGCCAGCAGCCGCGGGAGAGCAGACTACAATGAGCAGTTCTTC.

The V and J genes are TRBV27 and TRBJ2-7, with D perhaps given as TRBD1 or TRBD2 (6 bases each). V lost 0 bases and J 6 bases, leaving 15 bases between the germline ends. The germline gives CDR1 MNHEY, CDR2 SMNVEV (reference sequence). The CDR3 loop spans 15 amino acids. The CDR3 nucleotides are TGTGCCAGCAGTTTATCGATCTCTGGGGGGCCCGAGCAGTACTTC. Its protein product is CASSLSISGGPEQYF.

The chain links TRBV29-1 to TRBJ2-5; D unresolved. The CDR3 runs to 9 residues. V gave up 4 bases and J gave up 5 bases, with 2 bases separating them. CDR1 SQVTM and CDR2 ANQGSEA come from the germline V gene. The CDR3 DNA is TGCAGCGTTGGGGAGACCCAGTACTTC. Residues: CSVGETQYF.